This TCR beta chain was obtained from a study of OX40 agonist ivuxolimab in advanced cancers. Sequencing was performed with immunoSEQ multiplex PCR; in TCRdb, only in-frame clones are kept and a portion is missing. The data contain 75,000 to 90,000 clones, approximately 85% of them seen just once; the ten biggest clones take up 2% to 3%. This sequence originates from an adult with an advanced solid tumor such as melanoma, head and neck, liver or kidney cancer. The sequenced sample was CD4+ or CD8+ T cells sorted from blood, obtained in a trial of the OX40 agonist ivuxolimab.

The CDR3 is CASSFLDRPYEQYF. The CDR3 DNA is TGTGCCAGCAGCTTCCTCGACAGGCCCTACGAGCAGTACTTC. V and J are TRBV5-4 and TRBJ2-7; TRBD1 is a possible D gene (6 bases). V dropped 2 bases and J dropped 2 bases, with 11 bases sitting between them. Germline CDR1 is SGHNT and CDR2 is YYREEE (reference sequence). The CDR3 length is 14 residues.